This entry describes one T cell receptor (beta chain). The antigen remains undetermined. This specimen belongs to a study of T cell responses to AZD1222 COVID-19 vaccine. Study-wide points: Sampled repertoires all dated from after the peak T cell response. Spike was spanned by vaccine-associated CD4 TCRs, which were dominant at 160-218 and 743-854. Recipients of two AZD1222 doses showed rising Spike-specific TCR breadth and depth.

Clones were read by immunoSEQ multiplex PCR, and TCRdb kept only the in-frame ones, dropping some. Found here are about 170,000 clones, approximately 90% of them singletons; the top ten hold about 1.4%. This TCR derives from an adult in good health. The sample consisted of peripheral blood, taken on day 0 of AZD1222 vaccination.

CDR3 protein: CASSGGGGFYEQYF. The CDR3, as DNA: TGTGCCAGCAGCGGGGGGGGAGGATTCTACGAGCAGTACTTC. J is TRBJ2-7 and V is TRBV7-2; 7 bases are a match to TRBD2. V was pared by 5 bases and J by 3 bases, with 7 bases of the junction left unmatched. This CDR3 comprises 14 residues. Germline V gene sequence: CDR1 SGHTA, CDR2 FQGNSA.